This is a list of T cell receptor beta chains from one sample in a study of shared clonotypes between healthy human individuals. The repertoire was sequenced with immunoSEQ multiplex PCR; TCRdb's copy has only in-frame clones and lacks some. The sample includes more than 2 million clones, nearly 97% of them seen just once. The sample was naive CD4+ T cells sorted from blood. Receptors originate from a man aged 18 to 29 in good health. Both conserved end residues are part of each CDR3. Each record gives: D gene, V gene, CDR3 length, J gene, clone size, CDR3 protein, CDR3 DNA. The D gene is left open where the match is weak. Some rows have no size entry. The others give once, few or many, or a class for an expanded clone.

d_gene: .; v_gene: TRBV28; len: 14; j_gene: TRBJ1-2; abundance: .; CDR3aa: CASSSLGRDYGYTF; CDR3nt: TGTGCCAGCAGTTCCCTCGGGAGGGACTATGGCTACACCTTC
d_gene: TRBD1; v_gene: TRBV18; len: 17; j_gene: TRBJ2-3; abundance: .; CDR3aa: CASSPPGQAIRTDTQYF; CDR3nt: TGTGCCAGCTCACCACCGGGACAGGCGATACGCACAGATACGCAGTATTTT
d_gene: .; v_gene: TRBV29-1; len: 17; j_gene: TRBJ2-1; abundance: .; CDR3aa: CSVRGSTLHDSYNEQFF; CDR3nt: TGCAGCGTTAGAGGATCCACCCTGCACGACTCCTACAATGAGCAGTTCTTC
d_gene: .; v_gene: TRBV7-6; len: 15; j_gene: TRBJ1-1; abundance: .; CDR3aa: CASSNFEVENTEAFF; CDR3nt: TGTGCCAGCAGCAACTTCGAGGTTGAGAACACTGAAGCTTTCTTT
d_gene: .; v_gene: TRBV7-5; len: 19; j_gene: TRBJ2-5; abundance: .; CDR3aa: CARSLGGRLAGGLQETQYF; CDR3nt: TGTGCCAGAAGCTTAGGAGGCAGACTAGCGGGGGGTCTACAAGAGACCCAGTACTTC
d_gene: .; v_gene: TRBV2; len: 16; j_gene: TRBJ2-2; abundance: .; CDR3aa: CASSERQTVVTGELFF; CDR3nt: TGTGCCAGCAGTGAAAGGCAGACGGTGGTCACCGGGGAGCTGTTTTTT
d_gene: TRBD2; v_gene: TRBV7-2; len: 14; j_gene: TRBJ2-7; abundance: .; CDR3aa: CASSPGLAGVEQYF; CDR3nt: TGTGCCAGCAGCCCGGGACTAGCGGGAGTAGAGCAGTACTTC
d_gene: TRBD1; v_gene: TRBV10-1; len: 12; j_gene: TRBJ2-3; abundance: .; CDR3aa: CASSTGVNTQYF; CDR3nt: TGCGCCAGCAGTACAGGGGTAAATACGCAGTATTTT
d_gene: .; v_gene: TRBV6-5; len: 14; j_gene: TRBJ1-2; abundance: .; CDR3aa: CATKQAGFNYGYTF; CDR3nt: TGTGCCACCAAACAAGCAGGGTTCAACTATGGCTACACCTTC
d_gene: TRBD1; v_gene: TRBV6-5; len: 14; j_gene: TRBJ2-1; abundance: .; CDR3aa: CASGRDSLYNEQFF; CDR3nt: TGTGCCAGCGGCAGGGACAGTCTCTACAATGAGCAGTTCTTC
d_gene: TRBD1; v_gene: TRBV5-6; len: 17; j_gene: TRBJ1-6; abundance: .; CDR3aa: CASSGGQGEWDNSPLHF; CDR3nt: TGTGCCAGCAGCGGAGGACAGGGTGAGTGGGATAATTCACCCCTCCACTTT
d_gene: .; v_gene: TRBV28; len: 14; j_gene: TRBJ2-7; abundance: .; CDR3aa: CASSFSLGGYEQYF; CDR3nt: TGTGCCAGCAGTTTTTCGTTAGGGGGCTACGAGCAGTACTTC
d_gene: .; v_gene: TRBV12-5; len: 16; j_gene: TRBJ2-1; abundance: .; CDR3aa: CASGLGGASSYNEQFF; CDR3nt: TGTGCTAGTGGTTTGGGTGGGGCGAGCTCCTACAATGAGCAGTTCTTC
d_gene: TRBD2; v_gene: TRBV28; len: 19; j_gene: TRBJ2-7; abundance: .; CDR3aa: CASRVVAATRAGGPVEQYF; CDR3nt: TGTGCCAGCAGAGTGGTGGCCGCGACGAGAGCGGGGGGGCCGGTCGAGCAGTACTTC
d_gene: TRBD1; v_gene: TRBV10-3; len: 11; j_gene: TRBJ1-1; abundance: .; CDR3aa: CAISADREAFF; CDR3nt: TGTGCCATCAGTGCGGACAGGGAAGCTTTCTTT
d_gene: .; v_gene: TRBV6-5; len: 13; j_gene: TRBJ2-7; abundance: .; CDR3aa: CASSYRVGYEQYF; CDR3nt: TGTGCCAGCAGTTACAGGGTCGGCTACGAGCAGTACTTC
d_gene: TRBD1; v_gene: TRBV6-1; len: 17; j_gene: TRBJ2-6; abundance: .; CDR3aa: CASSEGQGQSGANVLTF; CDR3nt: TGTGCCAGCAGTGAAGGACAGGGTCAATCTGGGGCCAACGTCCTGACTTTC
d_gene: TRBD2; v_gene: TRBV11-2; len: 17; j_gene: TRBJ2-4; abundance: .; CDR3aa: CASSPLAGGPGKNIQYF; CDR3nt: TGTGCCAGCAGCCCCTTAGCGGGAGGGCCTGGCAAAAACATTCAGTACTTC
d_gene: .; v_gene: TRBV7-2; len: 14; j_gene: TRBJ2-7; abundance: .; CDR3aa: CASSPQQGSYEQYF; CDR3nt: TGTGCCAGCAGCCCCCAACAGGGCTCCTACGAGCAGTACTTC
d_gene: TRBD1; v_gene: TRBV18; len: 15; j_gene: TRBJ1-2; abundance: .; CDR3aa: CASSPGTGASSGYTF; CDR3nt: TGTGCCAGCTCACCCGGGACAGGGGCGTCGAGTGGCTACACCTTC
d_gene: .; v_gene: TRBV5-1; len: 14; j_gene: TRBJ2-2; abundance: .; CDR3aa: CASSLGGETGELFF; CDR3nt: TGCGCCAGCAGCTTGGGCGGGGAGACCGGGGAGCTGTTTTTT
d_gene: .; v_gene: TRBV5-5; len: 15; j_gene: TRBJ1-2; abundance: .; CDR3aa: CASSLGGLSTYGYTF; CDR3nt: TGTGCCAGCAGCTTGGGGGGTCTCTCTACTTATGGCTACACCTTC
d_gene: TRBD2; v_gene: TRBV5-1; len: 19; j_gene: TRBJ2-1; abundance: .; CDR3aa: CASSGGLAGGPDLINEQFF; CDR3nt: TGCGCCAGCAGCGGGGGACTAGCGGGAGGGCCTGACTTAATTAATGAGCAGTTCTTC
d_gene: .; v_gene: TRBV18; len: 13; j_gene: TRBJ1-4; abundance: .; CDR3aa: CASSRGWNEKLFF; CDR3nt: TGTGCCAGCTCGCGAGGTTGGAATGAAAAACTGTTTTTT
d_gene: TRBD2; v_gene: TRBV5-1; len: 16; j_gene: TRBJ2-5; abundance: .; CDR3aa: CASSGGLAGGQETQYF; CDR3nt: TGCGCCAGCAGCGGTGGACTAGCGGGGGGCCAAGAGACCCAGTACTTC
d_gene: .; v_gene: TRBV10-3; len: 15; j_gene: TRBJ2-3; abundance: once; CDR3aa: CAITPGPPSTDTQYF; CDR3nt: TGTGCCATCACTCCGGGACCCCCTAGCACAGATACGCAGTATTTT
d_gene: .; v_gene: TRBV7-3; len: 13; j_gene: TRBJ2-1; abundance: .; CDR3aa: CASSNPSGNEQFF; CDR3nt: TGTGCCAGCAGCAACCCCAGTGGGAATGAGCAGTTCTTC
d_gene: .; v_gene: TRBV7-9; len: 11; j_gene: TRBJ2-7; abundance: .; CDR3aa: CASSSDYEQYF; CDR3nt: TGTGCCAGCAGCTCTGACTACGAGCAGTACTTC
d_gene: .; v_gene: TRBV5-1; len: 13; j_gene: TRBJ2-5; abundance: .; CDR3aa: CASSLIFQETQYF; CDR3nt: TGCGCCAGCAGCTTGATTTTCCAAGAGACCCAGTACTTC
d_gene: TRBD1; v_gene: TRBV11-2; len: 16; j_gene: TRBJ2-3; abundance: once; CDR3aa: CASRQTGGKGTDTQYF; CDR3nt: TGTGCCAGCAGACAAACAGGGGGTAAGGGCACAGATACGCAGTATTTT
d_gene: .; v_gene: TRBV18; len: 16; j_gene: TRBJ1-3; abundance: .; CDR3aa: CASSPPKGFSGNTIYF; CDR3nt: TGTGCCAGCTCACCACCTAAAGGTTTCTCTGGAAACACCATATATTTT
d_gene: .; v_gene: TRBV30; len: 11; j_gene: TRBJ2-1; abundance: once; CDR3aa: CAYSGMNEQFF; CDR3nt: TGTGCCTACTCGGGGATGAATGAGCAGTTCTTC
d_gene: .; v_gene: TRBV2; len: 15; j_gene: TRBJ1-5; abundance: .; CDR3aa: CASSERSTGNQPQHF; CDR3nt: TGTGCCAGCAGTGAGAGGTCAACGGGCAATCAGCCCCAGCATTTT
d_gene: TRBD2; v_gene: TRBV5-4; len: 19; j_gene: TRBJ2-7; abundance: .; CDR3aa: CASSFSTSGSRHTSYEQYF; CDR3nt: TGTGCCAGCAGCTTCTCCACTAGCGGGAGCCGGCATACCTCCTACGAGCAGTACTTC
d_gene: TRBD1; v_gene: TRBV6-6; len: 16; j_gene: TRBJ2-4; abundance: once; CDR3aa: CASSSGTGGVNDIQYF; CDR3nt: TGTGCCAGCAGTTCCGGGACAGGGGGTGTTAATGACATTCAGTACTTC
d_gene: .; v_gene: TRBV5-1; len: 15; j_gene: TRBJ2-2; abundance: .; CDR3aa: CASSLGGVWAGELFF; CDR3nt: TGCGCCAGCAGCTTGGGGGGCGTCTGGGCCGGGGAGCTGTTTTTT
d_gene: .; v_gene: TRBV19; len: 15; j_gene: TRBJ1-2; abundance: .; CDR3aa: CASINTGLGGYGYTF; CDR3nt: TGTGCCAGTATTAACACAGGCCTCGGGGGCTATGGCTACACCTTC
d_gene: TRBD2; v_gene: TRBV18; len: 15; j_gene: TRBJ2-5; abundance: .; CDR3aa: CASSPLAGSPETQYF; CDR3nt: TGTGCCAGCTCACCTTTAGCGGGGAGCCCAGAGACCCAGTACTTC
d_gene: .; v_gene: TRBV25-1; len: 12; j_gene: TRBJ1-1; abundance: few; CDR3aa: CASSPGGGEAFF; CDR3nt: TGTGCCAGCAGCCCGGGGGGGGGTGAAGCTTTCTTT
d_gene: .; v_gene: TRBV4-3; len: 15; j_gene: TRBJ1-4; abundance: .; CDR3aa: CASSPQGHLNEKLFF; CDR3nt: TGCGCCAGCAGCCCCCAGGGACACCTTAATGAAAAACTGTTTTTT